This T cell receptor (beta chain) came from a study of blood T cell repertoires in COVID-19. Study in general: From the United States, Italy and Spain came samples of acute and convalescent COVID-19. The cDNA or gDNA used as material had been derived from T cells, B-cell-depleted T cells, or PBMCs.

The method was immunoSEQ multiplex PCR; TCRdb's version includes in-frame clones alone and lacks a portion of them. The sample lists 110,000 to 150,000 clones, around nine tenths seen once, with 8% to 11% in the top ten. With V trimmed by 3 bases and J by 7 bases, 6 bases remained unmatched. The CDR3 has 14 amino acids. Germline CDR1 is SGHNT and CDR2 is YYREEE (reference sequence). The chain uses TRBV5-4 and TRBJ2-7, with TRBD2 matching over 11 bases. Sequencing was carried out using peripheral blood. The sequence derives from a man aged 50 to 59 with active or convalescent COVID-19. CDR3 loop: CASSSGLAALEQYF. Written as DNA, the CDR3 is TGTGCCAGCAGCTCGGGACTAGCGGCCTTGGAGCAGTACTTC.